The rows below give T cell receptor beta chains drawn from one sample of a study of regulatory T cells in long-lasting Graves disease. MiXCR was run by TCRdb on the multiplex PCR reads, yielding one entry per CDR3 protein. Among some 370,000 distinct CDR3 sequences listed, 20% were seen once. The sample consisted of peripheral blood mononuclear cells (PBMCs), taken when the disease was refractory, from a patient treated with antithyroid drugs. These receptor sequences come from a female donor with Graves disease. Both conserved end residues are part of each CDR3. A D gene is named only where the DNA matches it firmly. Only part of the rows carry a size: once, few, many, or a class if the clone is expanded.

V: TRBV28; size: .; J: TRBJ1-5; D: .; DNA: TGTGCCAGCAGTTCATCGAGGCAGTTTAGCAATCAGCCCCAGCATTTT; CDR3: CASSSSRQFSNQPQHF
V: TRBV3-2; size: .; J: TRBJ1-6; D: .; DNA: TGTGCCAGCAGCCAAGAGGGCGGGACAGAGTATAATTCACCCCTCCACTTT; CDR3: CASSQEGGTEYNSPLHF
V: TRBV20-1; size: few; J: TRBJ2-7; D: .; DNA: TGCAGTGCTAGAGATTGGATCGGGACTGACTACGAGCAGTACTTC; CDR3: CSARDWIGTDYEQYF
V: TRBV19; size: few; J: TRBJ2-6; D: .; DNA: TGTGCCAGTAGTATAGATGTCCGCTCTGGGGCCAACGTCCTGACTTTC; CDR3: CASSIDVRSGANVLTF
V: TRBV15; size: few; J: TRBJ2-5; D: .; DNA: TGTGCCACCAGCAGAGATGGGAAGGGCCAAGAGACCCAGTACTTC; CDR3: CATSRDGKGQETQYF
V: TRBV28; size: .; J: TRBJ1-5; D: .; DNA: TGTGCCAGCAGTTCACCCGACAGTGATCAGCCCCAGCATTTT; CDR3: CASSSPDSDQPQHF
V: TRBV25-1; size: many; J: TRBJ2-5; D: TRBD1; DNA: TGTGCCAGCGAAGGTACAGGGGTGGTGGTGACCCAGTACTTC; CDR3: CASEGTGVVVTQYF
V: TRBV5-6; size: .; J: TRBJ2-7; D: TRBD1; DNA: TGTGCCAGCAGCCCGACGGGACAGGCCAACTACGAGCAGTACTTC; CDR3: CASSPTGQANYEQYF
V: TRBV19; size: .; J: TRBJ2-5; D: TRBD2; DNA: TGTGCCAGTAGTACCGGGACTAGCGGGGGAGAGACCCAGTACTTC; CDR3: CASSTGTSGGETQYF
V: TRBV11-2; size: many; J: TRBJ2-7; D: .; DNA: TGTGCCAGCAGCTTAGGGTGGTTGCGGCGGGACTCCTACGAGCAGTACTTC; CDR3: CASSLGWLRRDSYEQYF
V: TRBV12-3/TRBV12-4; size: .; J: TRBJ2-3; D: .; DNA: TGTGCCAGCAGCCCGGGACACCCCCCAGATACGCAGTATTTT; CDR3: CASSPGHPPDTQYF
V: TRBV30; size: many; J: TRBJ1-4; D: .; DNA: TGTGCCTGGAGTACACAACAGGGAACTAATGAAAAACTGTTTTTT; CDR3: CAWSTQQGTNEKLFF
V: TRBV4-2; size: few; J: TRBJ1-4; D: .; DNA: TGTGCCAGCAGCCGCGAACGAGTGAGGAGTGAAAAACTGTTTTTT; CDR3: CASSRERVRSEKLFF
V: TRBV7-2; size: many; J: TRBJ2-2; D: TRBD2; DNA: TGTGCCAGCAAGACCGATAGCGGGAGGAGGTCCGGGGAGCTGTTTTTT; CDR3: CASKTDSGRRSGELFF
V: TRBV12-5; size: many; J: TRBJ1-2; D: .; DNA: TGTGCTAGTGCCTTCGGGACAAATAACTATGGCTACACCTTC; CDR3: CASAFGTNNYGYTF
V: TRBV7-7; size: once; J: TRBJ2-5; D: TRBD1; DNA: TGTGCTAGCAGCCCCCGGGACAGCCGAGAGACCCAGTACTTC; CDR3: CASSPRDSRETQYF
V: TRBV10-3; size: few; J: TRBJ1-2; D: TRBD1; DNA: TGTGCCATCACTAGACAGGGGATGAATGGCTACACCTTC; CDR3: CAITRQGMNGYTF
V: TRBV29-1; size: many; J: TRBJ2-7; D: TRBD1; DNA: TGCAGCGTTGAATGGGACAGGGGAGACTACGAGCAGTACTTC; CDR3: CSVEWDRGDYEQYF
V: TRBV7-3; size: .; J: TRBJ2-2; D: TRBD2; DNA: TGTGCCAGCAGACGCGGGGGGACAACGAACACCGGGGAGCTGTTTTTT; CDR3: CASRRGGTTNTGELFF
V: TRBV2; size: many; J: TRBJ1-1; D: .; DNA: TGTGCCAGCCAGGACAACGCGGCCACTGAAGCTTTCTTT; CDR3: CASQDNAATEAFF
V: TRBV12-3/TRBV12-4; size: many; J: TRBJ1-1; D: .; DNA: TGTGCCAGCAGGCCGCACCCGGACGACACTGAAGCTTTCTTT; CDR3: CASRPHPDDTEAFF
V: TRBV7-2; size: many; J: TRBJ2-6; D: TRBD1; DNA: TGTGCCAGCAGCTTCGGACAGGCCTCCTACTCTGGGGCCAACGTCCTGACTTTC; CDR3: CASSFGQASYSGANVLTF
V: TRBV11-2; size: many; J: TRBJ1-1; D: .; DNA: TGTGCCAGCAGCGGCATGGGGGCAGGGGTCTTCTTT; CDR3: CASSGMGAGVFF
V: TRBV27; size: .; J: TRBJ2-3; D: .; DNA: TGTGCCAGCAGTTGGGGCACAGATACGCAGTATTTT; CDR3: CASSWGTDTQYF
V: TRBV6-1; size: .; J: TRBJ1-2; D: .; DNA: TGTGCCAGCAGGTCGGACCGTTCGGGCGGCTACACCTTC; CDR3: CASRSDRSGGYTF
V: TRBV6-1; size: many; J: TRBJ1-3; D: TRBD1; DNA: TGTGCCAGCAGATCCGGGACAGACACCATATATTTT; CDR3: CASRSGTDTIYF